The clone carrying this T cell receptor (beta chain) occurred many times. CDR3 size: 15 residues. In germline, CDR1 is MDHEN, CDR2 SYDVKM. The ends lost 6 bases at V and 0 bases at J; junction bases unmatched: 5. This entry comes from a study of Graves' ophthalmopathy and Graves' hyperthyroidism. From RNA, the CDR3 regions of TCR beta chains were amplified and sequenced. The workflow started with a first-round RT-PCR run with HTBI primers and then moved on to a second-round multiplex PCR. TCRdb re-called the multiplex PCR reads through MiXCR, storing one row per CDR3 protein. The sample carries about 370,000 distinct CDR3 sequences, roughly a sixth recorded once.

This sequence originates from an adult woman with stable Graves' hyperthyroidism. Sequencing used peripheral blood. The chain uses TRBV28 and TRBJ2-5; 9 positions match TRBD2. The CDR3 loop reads CASSRGLANQETQYF. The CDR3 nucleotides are TGTGCCAGCAGCCGCGGACTAGCGAACCAAGAGACCCAGTACTTC.